The rows below give T cell receptor beta chains drawn from one sample of a study of T cell responses to AZD1222 COVID-19 vaccine. Measured with immunoSEQ multiplex PCR; TCRdb has only the in-frame clones, and not every one. The sample includes about 120,000 clones, approximately 89% seen only once; the top ten take about 10%. Sequences were derived from peripheral blood, sampled on day 0 of AZD1222 vaccination. These receptors came from an adult in good health. The CDR3 runs from the conserved cysteine through the conserved F or W. D genes are given only for firm matches. A clone size is listed for some rows: how often the clone was seen (once, few, many), or a class if it is expanded.

d_gene: .; v_gene: TRBV30; j_gene: TRBJ1-3; abundance: .; CDR3aa: CAWSWGGGGNTIYF; CDR3nt: TGTGCCTGGAGCTGGGGGGGAGGAGGAAACACCATATATTTT
d_gene: TRBD1; v_gene: TRBV19; j_gene: TRBJ2-7; abundance: .; CDR3aa: CASSLGQGTYEQYF; CDR3nt: TGTGCCAGTAGTCTGGGACAGGGCACCTACGAGCAGTACTTC
d_gene: TRBD1; v_gene: TRBV6-5; j_gene: TRBJ2-7; abundance: .; CDR3aa: CASRLGQGFAYEQYF; CDR3nt: TGTGCCAGCAGACTCGGACAGGGCTTTGCCTACGAGCAGTACTTC
d_gene: .; v_gene: TRBV6-5; j_gene: TRBJ1-5; abundance: once; CDR3aa: CASSWAQESQPQHF; CDR3nt: TGTGCCAGCAGCTGGGCCCAGGAAAGTCAGCCCCAGCATTTT
d_gene: .; v_gene: TRBV6-2/TRBV6-3; j_gene: TRBJ1-1; abundance: once; CDR3aa: CASSYGGEAFF; CDR3nt: TGTGCCAGCAGTTACGGGGGTGAAGCTTTCTTT
d_gene: TRBD1; v_gene: TRBV9; j_gene: TRBJ2-7; abundance: .; CDR3aa: CASSIPGQGPYEQYF; CDR3nt: TGTGCCAGCAGCATACCGGGACAGGGACCTTACGAGCAGTACTTC
d_gene: .; v_gene: TRBV27; j_gene: TRBJ2-7; abundance: .; CDR3aa: CASSLGGAPSSYEQYF; CDR3nt: TGTGCCAGCAGTTTAGGGGGGGCCCCAAGCTCCTACGAGCAGTACTTC
d_gene: .; v_gene: TRBV7-9; j_gene: TRBJ2-7; abundance: .; CDR3aa: CASSPSREGRPYEQYF; CDR3nt: TGTGCCAGCAGCCCCTCCCGCGAGGGGCGTCCATACGAGCAGTACTTC
d_gene: TRBD2; v_gene: TRBV5-1; j_gene: TRBJ2-3; abundance: .; CDR3aa: CASSLWASGEDTQYF; CDR3nt: TGCGCCAGCAGCTTGTGGGCTAGCGGGGAGGATACGCAGTATTTT
d_gene: .; v_gene: TRBV5-1; j_gene: TRBJ2-6; abundance: .; CDR3aa: CASSLDPDGAGANVLTF; CDR3nt: TGCGCCAGCAGCTTGGACCCTGACGGGGCGGGGGCCAACGTCCTGACTTTC
d_gene: .; v_gene: TRBV7-9; j_gene: TRBJ1-3; abundance: .; CDR3aa: CASSPTGTGNTIYF; CDR3nt: TGTGCCAGCAGCCCGACAGGAACTGGAAACACCATATATTTT
d_gene: .; v_gene: TRBV19; j_gene: TRBJ1-1; abundance: .; CDR3aa: CASSISGLMNTEAFF; CDR3nt: TGTGCCAGTAGTATTTCAGGACTTATGAACACTGAAGCTTTCTTT
d_gene: TRBD2; v_gene: TRBV5-1; j_gene: TRBJ2-7; abundance: .; CDR3aa: CASSLASSGGLSYEQYF; CDR3nt: TGCGCCAGCAGCTTGGCGTCTAGCGGGGGCCTCTCCTACGAGCAGTACTTC
d_gene: .; v_gene: TRBV9; j_gene: TRBJ2-1; abundance: .; CDR3aa: CASSRKFDEQFF; CDR3nt: TGTGCCAGCAGCCGTAAATTCGATGAGCAGTTCTTC
d_gene: .; v_gene: TRBV15; j_gene: TRBJ2-1; abundance: .; CDR3aa: CATTHVSQDNEQFF; CDR3nt: TGTGCCACCACCCACGTGAGCCAGGACAATGAGCAGTTCTTC
d_gene: .; v_gene: TRBV20-1; j_gene: TRBJ2-7; abundance: .; CDR3aa: CSARDWGEQYF; CDR3nt: TGCAGTGCTAGAGATTGGGGCGAGCAGTACTTC
d_gene: .; v_gene: TRBV27; j_gene: TRBJ1-2; abundance: .; CDR3aa: CASSPSGVNYGYTF; CDR3nt: TGTGCCAGCAGTCCTTCGGGGGTTAACTATGGCTACACCTTC